This T cell receptor beta chain was sequenced in a study of T cells in Graves' hyperthyroidism and ophthalmopathy. The CDR3 regions of TCR beta were amplified from RNA transcripts. Initially, a first-round RT-PCR of the TCR CDR3 employed the HTBI primer set. TCRdb called the multiplex PCR reads again in MiXCR, with one record for every CDR3 protein. Counted here are approximately 380,000 distinct CDR3 sequences, approximately 19% occurring once; the ten biggest clones make up 3% to 4%. Notes on the study in general: Peripheral blood also featured most of the thyroid clonotypes expanded above 0.001. The model foresaw ophthalmopathy a median around seven months prior to onset.

Comment on this clonotype: The antigen remains undetermined.

There are 14 residues in the CDR3. Germline assignment: CDR1 SNHLY and CDR2 FYNNEI. V lost 4 bases to trimming and J lost 7 bases; unmatched junction nucleotides: 7. The source material was blood. V is TRBV2 and J is TRBJ1-5; TRBD1 aligns across 7 bases. The clonotype originates from a woman aged 18-29 years with Graves' hyperthyroidism. The CDR3: CASSGTDRVQPQHF. In nucleotides, the CDR3 is TGTGCCAGCAGTGGCACCGACAGGGTCCAGCCCCAGCATTTT.